Listed below are T cell receptor beta chains from one sample, sequenced in a study of blood T cell repertoires in COVID-19. The assay was immunoSEQ multiplex PCR, and TCRdb's table has in-frame clones only and misses some. The sample shows 250,000 or so clones, over 80% of them seen only once. The specimen was peripheral blood. The source is a human donor in a cohort sampled during active COVID-19. CDR3s include the opening cysteine and the closing phenylalanine or tryptophan. The D gene is left open where the match is weak. The size field is filled for only some rows; it gives once, few, many or a size class.

J: TRBJ2-3
length: 16
V: TRBV3-1/TRBV3-2
D: -
size: -
CDR3: CASSQDRNRDTDTQYF
DNA: TGTGCCAGCAGCCAAGATAGGAACAGGGACACAGATACGCAGTATTTT

J: TRBJ1-3
length: 14
V: TRBV2
D: -
size: -
CDR3: CASSELPLSRTIYF
DNA: TGTGCCAGCAGTGAACTGCCCCTATCTCGCACCATATATTTT

J: TRBJ1-2
length: 14
V: TRBV6-5
D: -
size: -
CDR3: CASSYNSRNYGYTF
DNA: TGTGCCAGCAGTTATAATAGCAGAAACTATGGCTACACCTTC

J: TRBJ2-7
length: 15
V: TRBV5-8
D: -
size: -
CDR3: CASSSWAKNLVEQYF
DNA: TGTGCCAGCAGCTCATGGGCCAAAAATCTCGTCGAGCAGTACTTC

J: TRBJ1-1
length: 13
V: TRBV29-1
D: -
size: few
CDR3: CSVEPQGGTEAFF
DNA: TGCAGCGTTGAGCCCCAGGGAGGTACTGAAGCTTTCTTT

J: TRBJ1-5
length: 15
V: TRBV19
D: -
size: -
CDR3: CASSISRPSNQPQHF
DNA: TGTGCCAGTAGTATATCTAGGCCTAGCAATCAGCCCCAGCATTTT

J: TRBJ2-3
length: 19
V: TRBV11-3
D: TRBD2
size: -
CDR3: CASSVTSGGNPWYTDTQYF
DNA: TGTGCCAGCAGCGTGACTAGCGGGGGGAACCCGTGGTACACAGATACGCAGTATTTT

J: TRBJ2-7
length: 15
V: TRBV7-9
D: -
size: -
CDR3: CASSPPGAISYEQYF
DNA: TGTGCCAGCAGCCCTCCAGGGGCCATTAGCTACGAGCAGTACTTC

J: TRBJ2-3
length: 15
V: TRBV11-3
D: TRBD2
size: -
CDR3: CASSLVASGVDTQYF
DNA: TGTGCCAGCAGCTTAGTGGCTAGCGGGGTTGATACGCAGTATTTT

J: TRBJ2-1
length: 15
V: TRBV19
D: TRBD2
size: -
CDR3: CASTPLTSSHNEQFF
DNA: TGTGCCAGTACCCCTCTGACTAGCTCCCACAATGAGCAGTTCTTC

J: TRBJ1-1
length: 13
V: TRBV6-5
D: -
size: -
CDR3: CASRPTTNTEAFF
DNA: TGTGCCAGCAGGCCGACAACGAACACTGAAGCTTTCTTT

J: TRBJ2-1
length: 13
V: TRBV19
D: TRBD2
size: -
CDR3: CGRLAGSYNEQFF
DNA: TGTGGCCGACTAGCGGGATCGTACAATGAGCAGTTCTTC

J: TRBJ1-4
length: 14
V: TRBV7-9
D: -
size: -
CDR3: CASSFTGTNEKLFF
DNA: TGTGCCAGCAGCTTTACGGGGACTAATGAAAAACTGTTTTTT

J: TRBJ2-3
length: 15
V: TRBV28
D: TRBD1
size: -
CDR3: CASSGTGGAWDTQYF
DNA: TGTGCCAGCAGTGGGACAGGGGGCGCTTGGGATACGCAGTATTTT

J: TRBJ2-2
length: 13
V: TRBV24-1
D: TRBD2
size: -
CDR3: CATRSGGAGELFF
DNA: TGTGCCACCAGGTCGGGGGGTGCCGGGGAGCTGTTTTTT

J: TRBJ2-3
length: 14
V: TRBV5-4
D: TRBD1
size: -
CDR3: CASRDRGHTDTQYF
DNA: TGTGCCAGCAGAGACAGGGGTCACACAGATACGCAGTATTTT

J: TRBJ2-3
length: 13
V: TRBV12-3/TRBV12-4
D: -
size: -
CDR3: CASSWTPRGTQYF
DNA: TGTGCCAGCAGTTGGACGCCACGGGGTACGCAGTATTTT

J: TRBJ1-2
length: 14
V: TRBV19
D: -
size: -
CDR3: CASSEQGPNYGYTF
DNA: TGTGCCAGTAGTGAACAGGGACCTAACTATGGCTACACCTTC

J: TRBJ1-6
length: 14
V: TRBV6-5
D: TRBD1
size: -
CDR3: CASRSTGGNSPLHF
DNA: TGTGCCAGCAGGTCTACAGGGGGAAATTCACCCCTCCACTTT

J: TRBJ2-1
length: 15
V: TRBV19
D: TRBD2
size: few
CDR3: CASSIPSGGPSEQFF
DNA: TGTGCCAGTAGTATCCCCAGCGGGGGGCCGAGTGAGCAGTTCTTC

J: TRBJ1-1
length: 14
V: TRBV7-3
D: TRBD1
size: -
CDR3: CASSSYRDSPEAFF
DNA: TGTGCCAGCAGCTCTTACCGGGACAGCCCTGAAGCTTTCTTT